Shown below are 4 T cell receptor beta chains from a single sample sequenced in a study of siplizumab effects on memory and regulatory T cells. Sequencing used immunoSEQ multiplex PCR; TCRdb keeps in-frame clones, though not all of them. In the table there are tens of thousands of clones, about 90% of which are singletons. The sample consisted of CD8+ T cells sorted from blood. The receptors were gathered from a human donor in good health.

The chain is built from TRBV29-1 and TRBJ2-1; maybe TRBD1 (6 bases). The V gene lost 1 base and the J gene lost 2 bases, with 9 bases spanning the gap. Germline loops: CDR1 SQVTM, CDR2 ANQGSEA. The CDR3 contains 14 residues. CDR3 DNA: TGCAGCGTTGAAGGTCCAGGGGCCTACAATGAGCAGTTCTTC. Protein: CSVEGPGAYNEQFF.

This clone was seen a handful of times. J is TRBJ2-7 and V is TRBV27; D unresolved. The germline gives CDR1 MNHEY, CDR2 SMNVEV (reference sequence). The V end was cut by 6 bases, the J end by 6 bases, with 9 bases between. This CDR3 spans 11 amino acids. The CDR3 DNA reads as TGTGCCAGCAGGGATTGGGGCGAGCAGTACTTC. It is translated as CASRDWGEQYF.

This clone was detected only once. This rearrangement joins TRBV7-9 to TRBJ1-1; 7 bases match TRBD1. Germline CDR1 and CDR2: SEHNR and FQNEAQ (reference sequence). This CDR3 region has 16 residues. Trimming cost V 6 bases and J 3 bases; bases outside gene matches: 13. The CDR3 region has the DNA TGTGCCAGCAGTAGCGGGGAGGGGGCAAGGTACACTGAAGCTTTCTTT. This codes for CASSSGEGARYTEAFF.

The genes are TRBV28 and TRBJ1-2; 9 nucleotides agree with TRBD1. Trimming removed 4 bases from V and 4 bases from J; junction bases left unmatched: 10. The CDR3 has 16 amino acids. Germline values: CDR1 MDHEN, CDR2 SYDVKM. The CDR3 region is CASSSLILTGGYGYTF. CDR3 DNA sequence: TGTGCCAGCAGTTCATTGATATTGACAGGGGGCTATGGCTACACCTTC.